One sample yielded the 25 T cell receptor beta chains listed below, sequenced in a study of blood T cell repertoires in COVID-19. Profiled with immunoSEQ multiplex PCR; TCRdb holds only in-frame clones, not every one. The sample yields around 310,000 clones, around 90% seen once. The sample consisted of peripheral blood. The receptors were gathered from a woman aged 40 to 50 with COVID-19, enrolled during active disease.

This clone was picked up one time. The chain has TRBV7-2 and TRBJ1-2; tentative D call: TRBD1 (5 bases). The CDR3 is 15 amino acids. The germline V gene has CDR1 SGHTA and CDR2 FQGNSA. V dropped 8 bases and J dropped 0 bases, with 16 bases sitting between them. In nucleotides, the CDR3 is TGTGCCAGCTTGGGGGGGGGACTCACTAACTATGGCTACACCTTC. Amino acid sequence: CASLGGGLTNYGYTF.

This chain's CDR3 is CASRYRADTQYF. CDR3 DNA sequence: TGTGCCAGCAGGTACAGGGCAGATACGCAGTATTTT. The V and J genes are TRBV12-3 or TRBV12-4 and TRBJ2-3; possibly TRBD1 for D (6 bases). V lost 6 bases to trimming and J lost 4 bases, with 8 bases between them. This CDR3 has 12 amino acids.

The chain joins TRBV5-8 to TRBJ2-1; 7 nucleotides match TRBD1. The CDR3 length is 15 residues. Germline loops: CDR1 SGHTS, CDR2 YDEGEE. V lost 4 bases to trimming and J lost 5 bases; unmatched junction nucleotides: 9. CDR3 in amino acids: CASSPDRDVHNEQFF. CDR3 coding DNA: TGTGCCAGCAGCCCCGACAGGGATGTACACAATGAGCAGTTCTTC.

The chain carries TRBV7-9 and TRBJ2-7, with a tentative D call TRBD2 (6 bases). This CDR3 is built from 15 residues. The V end lost 5 bases, the J end lost 6 bases, and 20 bases lay between the germline ends. The germline CDR1 and CDR2 sequences are SEHNR and FQNEAQ (reference sequence). As DNA, the CDR3 is TGTGCCAGCAGCGCCTCCTTGGGGGGAATCACCGAGCAGTACTTC. This sequence encodes CASSASLGGITEQYF.

The V gene is TRBV19, the J gene TRBJ2-1; the match to TRBD2 covers 10 bases. V lost 8 bases to trimming and J lost 3 bases; unmatched junction nucleotides: 4. The length of the CDR3 is 14 residues. Germline assignment: CDR1 LNHDA and CDR2 SQIVND (reference sequence). In nucleotides, the CDR3 is TGTGCCAGTGGCCTAGCGGGAGTCTACAATGAGCAGTTCTTC. Residues: CASGLAGVYNEQFF.

This clone came up once. The rearrangement links TRBV2 to TRBJ1-5; D not certain. This CDR3 region has 14 residues. Trimming removed 4 bases from V and 3 bases from J, with 10 bases in between. Germline V gives CDR1 SNHLY, CDR2 FYNNEI. The CDR3 region has the DNA TGTGCCAGCAGTGGGACGGGGTTCAATCAGCCCCAGCATTTT. The encoded protein is CASSGTGFNQPQHF. Supplemented by reference TRBV2 and TRBJ1-5, the full variable domain reads EPEVTQTPSHQVTQMGQEVILRCVPISNHLYFYWYRQILGQKVEFLVSFYNNEISEKSEIFDDQFSVERPDGSNFTLKIRSTKLEDSAMYFCASSGTGFNQPQHFGDGTRLSIL.

This clone appeared a few times. The chain carries TRBV7-2 and TRBJ2-7, with D possibly matching TRBD1 (6 bases). In germline, CDR1 is SGHTA, CDR2 FQGNSA. V lost 5 bases and J 0 bases, leaving 14 bases between the germline ends. The CDR3 length is 15 residues. DNA for the CDR3: TGTGCCAGCAGCCCTGACAGGCATAACTCCTACGAGCAGTACTTC. The encoded protein is CASSPDRHNSYEQYF.

This clone showed up just once. This sequence joins TRBV28 and TRBJ2-1, with 15 bases matching TRBD2. The V gene's germline CDR1 is MDHEN and CDR2 SYDVKM. This CDR3 spans 16 amino acids. The V and J ends lost 6 bases and 4 bases, in that order; junction bases with no gene match: 4. The CDR3 DNA is TGTGCCAGCAGCCACGGACTAGCGGGAGGGTACAATGAGCAGTTCTTC. It specifies CASSHGLAGGYNEQFF. Based on the CDR3 plus reference TRBV28 and TRBJ2-1, the full variable domain is DVKVTQSSRYLVKRTGEKVFLECVQDMDHENMFWYRQDPGLGLRLIYFSYDVKMKEKGDIPEGYSVSREKKERFSLILESASTNQTSMYLCASSHGLAGGYNEQFFGPGTRLTVL.

This clone showed up just a few times. This CDR3 is also generated by other DNA sequences in the sample. V gene TRBV28 combines with J gene TRBJ1-2; D is possibly TRBD1 (5 bases). This CDR3 contains 13 residues. The V gene's germline CDR1 is MDHEN and CDR2 SYDVKM. With 4 bases removed from V and 3 bases from J, the gap between germline ends came to 9 bases. CDR3 region: CASSSGTDYGYTF. CDR3 nucleotide sequence: TGTGCCAGCAGTTCTGGGACTGACTATGGCTACACCTTC.

This clone was recorded once. The V gene is TRBV7-2, the J gene TRBJ2-6; no clear D. Trimming cost V 3 bases and J 0 bases, with 12 bases left between them. CDR3 length equals 17 residues. Germline CDR1 and CDR2: SGHTA and FQGNSA. This CDR3 reads CASSLKTRYSGANVLTF. CDR3 coding DNA: TGTGCCAGCAGCTTGAAAACGCGATACTCTGGGGCCAACGTCCTGACTTTC.

The chain carries TRBV4-3 and TRBJ2-1; D is perhaps TRBD2 (7 bases). CDR3 size: 16 residues. The ends were cut back, 4 bases at V and 9 bases at J, with 22 bases in the middle. From germline, CDR1 is LGHNA and CDR2 YSLEER. This CDR3 reads CASSPRGRGSEVEQFF. In DNA form, the CDR3 reads TGCGCCAGCAGCCCCCGGGGGCGCGGGAGTGAAGTTGAGCAGTTCTTC.

The chain links TRBV10-3 to TRBJ2-1; 13 bases line up with TRBD2. The length of the CDR3 is 20 residues. Germline assignment: CDR1 ENHRY and CDR2 SYGVKD. J was trimmed by 0 bases and V by 3 bases; bases with no gene match: 11. The CDR3 loop is CAISDPPGLAGTSSYNEQFF. As DNA, the CDR3 is TGTGCCATCAGTGACCCTCCGGGACTAGCGGGGACGAGCTCCTACAATGAGCAGTTCTTC.

The V gene is TRBV6-4, the J gene TRBJ2-1; perhaps TRBD1 as D (7 bases). The length of the CDR3 is 14 residues. With 6 bases removed from V and 10 bases from J, the gap between germline ends came to 19 bases. Germline lookup yields CDR1 MRHNA and CDR2 SNTAGT. The CDR3 spells CASSTSPETGEQFF. The CDR3 coding sequence is TGTGCCAGCAGCACTAGCCCGGAGACAGGGGAGCAGTTCTTC.

The chain carries TRBV7-3 and TRBJ2-2; TRBD1 aligns across 8 bases. The CDR3 covers 16 residues. V was pared by 3 bases and J by 2 bases, with 5 bases of the junction left unmatched. Germline values: CDR1 SGHTA, CDR2 FQGTGA. CDR3 DNA: TGTGCCAGCAGCTTCGGACAGGGAATCAACACCGGGGAGCTGTTTTTT. Protein sequence: CASSFGQGINTGELFF.

The DNA for the CDR3 is TGTGCCAGCAGCCCCGACAGGGGTGGGACTGAAGCTTTCTTT. Translation: CASSPDRGGTEAFF. The chain combines TRBV7-9 with TRBJ1-1; 8 nucleotides agree with TRBD1. The germline gives CDR1 SEHNR, CDR2 FQNEAQ (reference sequence). J lost 5 bases, V lost 5 bases, and 7 bases had no gene match. This CDR3 is built from 14 residues.

The chain combines TRBV11-2 with TRBJ2-7, with TRBD2 identical over 10 bases. V shed 0 bases and J 2 bases; nucleotides not matched to a gene: 10. CDR3 size: 18 residues. CDR1 is SGHAT and CDR2 is FQNNGV in the germline V gene. CDR3 sequence: CASSLDRASGGETYEQYF. In DNA, the CDR3 is TGTGCCAGCAGCTTAGATAGGGCTAGCGGGGGAGAAACCTACGAGCAGTACTTC.

This rearrangement joins TRBV19 to TRBJ1-1; the D is unclear. This CDR3 spans 13 amino acids. Germline assignment: CDR1 LNHDA and CDR2 SQIVND (reference sequence). V lost 3 bases to trimming and J lost 1 base, with 6 bases between them. The CDR3 here is CASSMDWNTEAFF. Here the CDR3 DNA reads TGTGCCAGTAGTATGGACTGGAACACTGAAGCTTTCTTT.

The rearrangement joins TRBV6-2 or TRBV6-3 to TRBJ1-4, with D possibly matching TRBD1 (6 bases). V lost 2 bases, J lost 5 bases, and 6 bases lay in between. Germline V gene lookup returns CDR1 MNHEY and CDR2 SVGEGT. The CDR3 consists of 13 residues. CDR3 region: CASSYRGNEKLFF. The CDR3 DNA reads TGTGCCAGCAGTTACAGGGGGAATGAAAAACTGTTTTTT.

The rearrangement uses TRBV7-2 and TRBJ2-3, with 8 bases that match TRBD1. Trimming cost V 5 bases and J 6 bases; bases outside gene matches: 7. The CDR3 is 14 amino acids. The germline gives CDR1 SGHTA, CDR2 FQGNSA. This CDR3 reads CASSPQGAGDTQYF. The CDR3 DNA reads TGTGCCAGCAGCCCGCAGGGGGCAGGGGATACGCAGTATTTT.

This sequence joins TRBV6-2 or TRBV6-3 and TRBJ2-3, with D perhaps TRBD2 (6 bases). V lost 4 bases to trimming and J lost 0 bases, with 8 bases between them. This CDR3 spans 14 amino acids. Germline assignment: CDR1 MNHEY and CDR2 SVGEGT. The CDR3: CASSFLASTDTQYF. CDR3 nucleotide sequence: TGTGCCAGCAGTTTCCTAGCGAGCACAGATACGCAGTATTTT.

This clone came up once. The V and J genes are TRBV19 and TRBJ2-7, with D maybe TRBD2 (5 bases). Germline V gene data show CDR1 as LNHDA and CDR2 as SQIVND (reference sequence). With 3 bases removed from V and 1 base from J, the gap between germline ends came to 10 bases. The CDR3 is 14 residues long. CDR3 bases: TGTGCCAGTAGTATCCCGGGGAAATCCTACGAGCAGTACTTC. It codes for CASSIPGKSYEQYF.

This clone occurred a few times. The rearrangement joins TRBV27 to TRBJ1-6, with D maybe TRBD1 (6 bases). The CDR3 sequence is 16 residues long. Germline lookup yields CDR1 MNHEY and CDR2 SMNVEV (reference sequence). The V gene lost 2 bases and the J gene lost 5 bases, with 13 bases spanning the gap. CDR3 in amino acids: CASSLRRQADNSPLHF. CDR3 in DNA: TGTGCCAGCAGTTTACGGCGACAGGCCGATAATTCACCCCTCCACTTT.

The DNA for the CDR3 is TGTGCCAGCAACCATAGGGGGGGGAATTCACCCCTCCACTTT. Residues: CASNHRGGNSPLHF. The chain links TRBV14 to TRBJ1-6; a weak D match, TRBD1 (6 bases). The ends were cut back, 7 bases at V and 7 bases at J, with 14 bases in the middle. The CDR3 has 14 amino acids. Germline assignment: CDR1 SGHDN and CDR2 FVKESK.

The V call is TRBV4-2, the J call TRBJ2-2; 8 nucleotides agree with TRBD2. This CDR3 has 16 amino acids. The V and J ends lost 5 bases and 0 bases, in that order; junction bases with no gene match: 5. From germline, CDR1 is LGHNA and CDR2 YNFKEQ. CDR3 in DNA: TGTGCCAGCAGCGTCCTAGCGGGCGCGAACACCGGGGAGCTGTTTTTT. Translation gives CASSVLAGANTGELFF.

The chain couples TRBV9 to TRBJ1-5; D is perhaps TRBD1 (6 bases). The CDR3 is made up of 15 amino acids. CDR1 SGDLS and CDR2 YYNGEE come from the germline V gene. V shed 0 bases and J shed 5 bases, with 12 bases lying between them. CDR3 in DNA: TGTGCCAGCAGCGTAGAGCCAGGGGTGGATCAGCCCCAGCATTTT. Translated: CASSVEPGVDQPQHF.